Reported below is one TCR beta chain. Which antigen it targets is not known. Base qualities are missing; no much larger clone stands one base away. The source of the sample is a study of blood T cell repertoires in COVID-19 (dated by TCRdb to the early 2020s). At the level of the whole study: The collaborator samples originated in the United States, Italy and Spain and spanned the acute and convalescent phases of COVID-19. The prospective study material was composed of cDNA or gDNA derived from T cells, B-cell-depleted T cells, or PBMCs. Subjects who had been exposed to COVID-19, were actively infected with it, or had recovered from it provided the deeply sampled blood TCRbeta repertoires that made up the dataset. The repertoires were released in a freely available public database meant as a resource for research on the immune response to SARS-CoV-2. The samples were drawn from two sources: the first 160 participants of the ongoing ImmuneRACE study, and 1,254 subjects contributed by 6 global collaborators. The sample metadata nearly always contained a de-identified subject ID, COVID-19 status, age in years and sex. Where available, HLA class I and class II types were taken from metadata supplied by the sample provider and were not determined by assay-based typing. Broader findings and caveats from the paper: The amount of clinical and demographic metadata varied by source and participant and was provided uncurated.

Ends trimmed: V by 3 bases, J by 3 bases; bases unmatched to a gene: 5. The CDR3 numbers 14 residues from cysteine through phenylalanine. Only the CDR3 DNA stays, 42 bases, in frame from base 1. CDR1 and CDR2, per the germline V gene, are SGDLS and YYNGEE. One collaborating source in Seattle enrolled patients during active infection and followed them longitudinally through the course of disease. Whole blood was collected in K2EDTA tubes by collaborating institutions according to the institutions' own protocols. For TCRbeta analysis, collaborators shipped samples in one of three forms: frozen whole blood, isolated PBMCs, or DNA extracted from either of those sample types. TCRbeta CDR3 regions were amplified from genomic DNA using the immunoSEQ Assay, a bias-controlled multiplex PCR. The paper's processing steps were these. The number of nucleated cells in each sample was estimated by amplification of reference gene primers within the assay. Sequence reads were collapsed and filtered to measure the absolute abundance of every unique TCRbeta CDR3 rearrangement. Productive Simpson clonality was computed per sample as the square root of Simpson's diversity index over productive rearrangements. The immuneACCESS repertoire file appears here via TCRdb, limited to in-frame rearrangements. These files lack a portion of the clones; in checked studies, under half of the deficit traces to unresolved V genes, and the cause of the others is not known. That table supplies the V and J calls and clone size; D and trimming were determined from the DNA. The sample table shows roughly 260,000 clones, and more than 85% are seen once. The ten largest clones take up under 3% of the sample.

The clonotype originates from a person under 30 with COVID-19, enrolled during active disease. The sequencing input was peripheral blood. The chain is made from TRBV9 and TRBJ2-5; 7 bases in the junction line up with TRBD1. The CDR3 in this case is CASSGRDSKETQYF. The bases read TGTGCCAGCAGCGGAAGGGACAGTAAAGAGACCCAGTACTTC.